This TCR beta chain was captured by sequencing in a study of T cell responses to AZD1222 COVID-19 vaccine. Study-wide points: Spike-specific TCR repertoires showed rising breadth and depth after two AZD1222 doses. Of spike-specific TCRs, nearly half reportedly target regions left unmutated in variants.

With respect to this clone: Its antigen is undetermined.

The CDR3 loop spans 16 amino acids. V was cut by 5 bases and J by 10 bases, with 22 bases left in between. Germline loops: CDR1 SGHNT, CDR2 YYREEE (reference sequence). Pooled in the analysis were second doses at about 4 or about 12 weeks. Assay: immunoSEQ multiplex PCR; the TCRdb copy retains only in-frame clones and omits some. The data contain 150,000 to 200,000 clones, roughly nine tenths of them singletons. The rearrangement links TRBV5-4 to TRBJ1-6; perhaps TRBD1 as D (6 bases). This sequence originates from an adult who received the AZD1222 COVID-19 vaccine. Sample: peripheral blood, taken 28 days after the second AZD1222 dose. The CDR3 loop is CASSPQNTGSESPLHF. The CDR3 nucleotides read TGTGCCAGCAGTCCTCAGAATACAGGGTCAGAATCACCCCTCCACTTT.